This TCR beta chain was recorded in a study of beta chain features in type 1 diabetes. Study-wide results and caveats: When Type 1 diabetes patients were examined, their TCRB CDR3s proved moderately but significantly shorter in all four CD4+ subsets.

TCRB transcripts that were expressed got sequenced, as all of the isolated RNA had been reverse transcribed. Average reads for naive, central memory and regulatory T cell samples were around 4 million. The method was immunoSEQ multiplex PCR; TCRdb's version includes in-frame clones alone and lacks a portion of them. The repertoire holds about 220,000 clones, with around 9.9% as singletons. The germline V gene has CDR1 SQVTM and CDR2 ANQGSEA. CDR3 length equals 12 residues. J was trimmed by 2 bases and V by 6 bases; bases with no gene match: 3. This clone was detected only a few times. Its antigen remains unknown. Each sorted population was over 95% pure.

The clonotype comes from a man aged 18 to 29 in good health. The chain carries TRBV29-1 and TRBJ1-2; 7 bases map to TRBD1. The sequenced sample consisted of central memory CD4+ T cells from blood. The CDR3 bases are TGCAGCGTGGAACAGGGGAACTATGGCTACACCTTC. Its translation is CSVEQGNYGYTF.